This T cell receptor beta chain appears in the sequencing data of a study of beta chain features in type 1 diabetes (dated 2018 in TCRdb). About the study as a whole: No differences in mean age, gender distribution, total cell number or subset yield were found between patients and healthy donors. Naive and central memory subsets were obtained from all 30 or so donors, but regulatory and stem cell-like memory subsets were isolated from only 8 patients and roughly 8 healthy donors. In the study, TCRB repertoires of sorted circulating CD4+ T cell subsets from recently diagnosed type 1 diabetes patients were compared with those of matched healthy donors. A total of about 100,000,000 sorted cells were examined across all samples, and RNA yield correlated strongly with the number of cells per subset. The investigation overall reported the following: PCR might favor shorter templates, but patient and control samples were amplified and corrected together, so any skew would affect both groups equally. A moderate but significant shortening of TCRB CDR3 length was observed in type 1 diabetes patients in all four CD4+ subsets. At VDJ recombination sites, patients with type 1 diabetes made fewer insertions and deleted more nucleotides, a pattern implying thymic rearrangement abnormalities. Because cDNA rather than genomic DNA was sequenced, highly expressing activated cells could have been over-represented, although no difference in activation and CD3 levels was found between groups. The naive, central memory and regulatory TCRB repertoires appeared to resemble one another more closely among patients than among healthy donors. Only small numbers of individuals were included in the HLA sub-analyses, which left unresolved whether HLA type had any influence on TCRB rearrangement.

In this sample, this clone turned up a few times. Its antigen specificity is not known. Nothing much larger sits one base from this clone, and base qualities are not available. The entire isolated RNA was reverse transcribed using the High Capacity cDNA Reverse Transcription Kit, and thus expressed TCRB transcripts were sequenced. Deep immunoSEQ sequencing was applied to naive, central memory and regulatory T cell samples, giving an average of roughly 3.5 million total reads per sample. Sorted cells were lysed in RLT buffer and RNA was extracted with DNase-treated RNeasy Micro or Mini kits, depending on cell number. Each cell subset was processed separately to prevent cross-contamination, with patient and healthy donor samples processed together. The immunoSEQ multiplex PCR was used to amplify TCRB sequences from cDNA, yielding 87-bp fragments that span the CDR3 region. The amplicons were sequenced using the Illumina HiSeq platform. The authors' analysis ran thus. Synthetic template baselines were used to correct PCR bias computationally, reads within Hamming distance 2 were collapsed together, and singletons that could not be merged were discarded. By aligning reads against IMGT, V, D and J genes, CDR3 length, and insertions or deletions at six rearrangement sites were assigned. Within each subset, clonotype counts were normalized to sorted cell number, after which true diversity and Gini coefficients were computed with the tcR R package. Repertoire sharing was quantified using the overlap coefficient calculated on TCRB nucleotide sequences. Out-of-frame TCRB sequences from naive cells were analyzed as a proxy for the pre-selection repertoire. Sourced from immuneACCESS, this table was stored by TCRdb with only in-frame sequences that have V and J called. A share of the clones is absent; for the studies checked, an unresolved V gene accounts for under half, and the remainder has no known explanation. The DNA was the basis for D and trimming; V, J and clone size are from that table. In this sample the table shows about half a million clones, approximately 30% of which occur a single time. The ten largest clones take up around 0.065% of the sample.

A single peripheral blood draw of about 116 mL on average was collected from each donor into heparinised tubes. A BD FACSAria II was used to sort naive, central memory, regulatory and stem cell-like memory CD4+ T cells with a panel that included CD45RO, CCR7, CD25, CD127, CD95 and CD27. Every sorted population had a purity above 95%. PBMCs were separated immediately by Lymphoprep density gradient centrifugation and were stained directly, without being cultured. Samples were stained and sorted in pairs, with one healthy donor and one patient per experiment, so that batch effects were minimized. CDR1 LNHNV and CDR2 YYDKDF are derived from the germline V gene (reference sequence). V was cut back by 3 bases and J by 5 bases, leaving a gap of 16 bases between them. Inclusive of the bounding cysteine and phenylalanine, the CDR3 is 15 residues long. This entry keeps only the CDR3 DNA: 45 bases, framed from base 1.

The TCR originated in a man aged 18 to 30 in good health. The sequencing sample was made of naive CD4+ T cells from blood. Reading the label with the study, this specimen's cell subset or site is: true naive CD4+ T cells. The chain joins TRBV15 to TRBJ2-5; possibly the D gene is TRBD2, per 7 matching bases. The nucleotides read TGTGCCACCAGCAGGGGAGGGGGACCTCAGGAGACCCAGTACTTC. The translation is CATSRGGGPQETQYF.